Each of the 21 T cell receptor beta chains below was sequenced from the same sample in a study. TCRdb independently ran MiXCR on the 5' RACE reads; one entry per CDR3 protein. Of roughly 42,000 distinct CDR3 sequences in the sample, roughly a fifth were seen once. Tregs were sorted as CD4+CD25+CD127-/low cells. The sample comprised Tregs sorted from blood. These receptors originate from a female donor with breast cancer.

The chain couples TRBV12-3 or TRBV12-4 to TRBJ1-5, with D uncertain. This CDR3 comprises 15 residues. Deletions cut 1 base from V and 0 bases from J, with 7 bases between. The CDR3 here is CASSLEQTSNQPQHF. The CDR3 DNA reads TGTGCCAGCAGTTTAGAACAGACTAGCAATCAGCCCCAGCATTTT.

The CDR3 protein is CASSLSRENTGELFF. The CDR3 nucleotides are TGTGCCAGCAGTTTATCCAGGGAGAACACCGGGGAGCTGTTTTTT. This chain joins TRBV12-3 or TRBV12-4 and TRBJ2-2; weak D call: TRBD1 (5 bases). The CDR3 is 15 residues long. Deletions cut 2 bases from V and 1 base from J, with 8 bases between.

Regarding this clonotype: This clone may be a read error of a much larger clone one base away. The chain links TRBV12-3 or TRBV12-4 to TRBJ2-5; 10 bases match TRBD2. The CDR3 covers 14 residues. CDR3 loop: CTSNPAGGLETQYF. The CDR3 nucleotides read TGTACCAGCAACCCAGCGGGAGGGCTGGAGACCCAGTACTTC.

This clonotype showed up just a few times. V gene TRBV28 combines with J gene TRBJ1-5; no reliable D call. Trimming cost V 6 bases and J 5 bases, with 14 bases left between them. The CDR3 extends over 14 amino acids. CDR1 and CDR2 (germline): MDHEN, SYDVKM. The CDR3 reads CASSASSGYQPQHF. The CDR3 DNA follows: TGTGCCAGCAGCGCCAGTTCGGGGTATCAGCCCCAGCATTTT.

Worth noting for this clonotype: At one end, the junction sequence differs from germline, possibly due to a read error. The V gene is TRBV4-2, the J gene TRBJ2-1; weak D call: TRBD1 (5 bases). CDR1 LGHNA and CDR2 YNFKEQ come from the germline V gene. CDR3 size: 12 residues. The CDR3 DNA follows: TGTGTCAGCAGCCCATCGCAGGGAGAGCAGTTCTTC. Translating gives CVSSPSQGEQFF.

In its sample, this clonotype was seen many times. V is TRBV4-1 and J is TRBJ1-2; TRBD1 might be the D (6 bases). The CDR3 sequence is 16 residues long. V lost 2 bases and J lost 7, with 20 bases in between. Germline assignment: CDR1 MGHRA and CDR2 YSYEKL. The CDR3 here is CASSQSSSGDNRGYTF. CDR3 DNA sequence: TGCGCCAGCAGCCAAAGCAGTAGTGGGGACAACCGTGGCTACACCTTC.

The rearrangement uses TRBV4-3 and TRBJ2-2; D is unclear. Germline V CDR1 and CDR2: LGHNA, YSLEER. The CDR3 covers 16 residues. V was cut by 1 base and J by 6 bases, with 15 bases left in between. Written as DNA, the CDR3 is TGCGCCAGCAGCCAAGTTCTCGGTAGTTTAGCCGGGGAGCTGTTTTTT. Protein product: CASSQVLGSLAGELFF.

This clonotype showed up many times. The chain carries TRBV6-5 and TRBJ2-7; no definite D call. V was cut by 2 bases and J by 5 bases, with 16 bases left in between. Per the germline V gene, CDR1 is MNHEY and CDR2 is SVGAGI. This CDR3 comprises 15 residues. DNA for the CDR3: TGTGCCAGCAGTTACAAAGACCGGGCCGTGGACGAGCAGTACTTC. Translating gives CASSYKDRAVDEQYF.

This clonotype was recorded at least ten times. The gene calls are TRBV27 and TRBJ1-5; no firm D call. The germline V gene encodes CDR1 MNHEY and CDR2 SMNVEV (reference sequence). V lost 2 bases and J lost 6, with 8 bases in between. The CDR3 spans 13 residues. This CDR3 is CASSLGGFQPQHF. CDR3 nucleotides: TGTGCCAGCAGTTTAGGTGGGTTTCAGCCCCAGCATTTT.

The chain links TRBV5-6 to TRBJ2-7; D not certain. Between the trimmed V and J ends, which lost 4 bases and 1 base, there was a span of 6 bases. Germline V CDR1 and CDR2: SGHDT, YYEEEE. The CDR3 contains 12 residues. The CDR3 sequence: CASSPGSYEQYF. The CDR3 DNA follows: TGTGCCAGCAGCCCAGGTTCCTACGAGCAGTACTTC.

This chain connects TRBV11-2 to TRBJ1-5; TRBD1 matches at 8 bases. CDR3 size: 14 residues. Germline V lookup: CDR1 SGHAT, CDR2 FQNNGV. V was pared by 2 bases and J by 6 bases, with 3 bases of the junction left unmatched. The CDR3 sequence is CASSLQGASQPQHF. CDR3 DNA sequence: TGTGCCAGCAGCTTACAGGGGGCTAGTCAGCCCCAGCATTTT.

The rearrangement links TRBV6-5 to TRBJ1-1, with 7 bases lining up with TRBD1. The ends lost 7 bases at V and 5 bases at J; junction bases unmatched: 1. The CDR3 spans 11 residues. Germline CDR1 MNHEY, CDR2 SVGAGI. Here the CDR3 reads CASNRGTEAFF. DNA of the CDR3: TGTGCCAGCAACAGGGGTACTGAAGCTTTCTTT.

In this sample, this clonotype turned up a few times. The gene calls are TRBV9 and TRBJ2-7, with 9 nucleotides matching TRBD1. With 0 bases clipped from V and 4 bases from J, the junction kept 17 bases outside the gene matches. Germline lookup yields CDR1 SGDLS and CDR2 YYNGEE. The CDR3 has 19 amino acids. Here the CDR3 reads CASSVVIWVQGQGPYEQYF. CDR3 coding DNA: TGTGCCAGCAGCGTAGTCATCTGGGTCCAGGGACAGGGTCCGTACGAGCAGTACTTC.

This clonotype was seen ten or more times. The chain is built from TRBV7-9 and TRBJ2-7; the D gene is possibly TRBD2 (6 bases). Per the germline V gene, CDR1 is SEHNR and CDR2 is FQNEAQ (reference sequence). CDR3 length: 15 residues. V lost 4 bases and J 2 bases, leaving 15 bases between the germline ends. DNA for the CDR3: TGTGCCAGCAGCTCCTTGCGGGGAAAAACCTACGAGCAGTACTTC. It translates to CASSSLRGKTYEQYF.

This clonotype appeared a few times. The chain uses TRBV7-9 and TRBJ2-7; D unclear. The V gene's germline CDR1 is SEHNR and CDR2 FQNEAQ (reference sequence). V lost 1 base and J lost 1, with 8 bases in between. The CDR3 runs 14 residues. The CDR3 DNA reads TGTGCCAGCAGCTTAGGGATCGCGTCCTACGAGCAGTACTTC. The encoded protein is CASSLGIASYEQYF.

This clonotype has a count of ten or more. The rearrangement uses TRBV4-1 and TRBJ2-1, with D unclear. Trimming stripped 1 base from V and 0 bases from J, with 10 bases between. CDR3 length equals 16 residues. The germline CDR1 and CDR2 sequences are MGHRA and YSYEKL. The CDR3 loop is CASSQVGKTSYNEQFF. The CDR3 nucleotides are TGCGCCAGCAGCCAAGTGGGGAAAACCTCCTACAATGAGCAGTTCTTC.

The sample holds many counts of this clonotype. The chain carries TRBV6-5 and TRBJ2-6; D could derive from TRBD1 or TRBD2 (5 bases each). Germline V CDR1 and CDR2: MNHEY, SVGAGI. The CDR3 consists of 17 residues. With 5 bases removed from V and 0 bases from J, the gap between germline ends came to 14 bases. The CDR3 DNA follows: TGTGCCAGCAGTGTACGAGGGGTGGGCTCTGGGGCCAACGTCCTGACTTTC. This translates into CASSVRGVGSGANVLTF.

The chain uses TRBV4-1 and TRBJ1-2, with D hard to call. The germline V gene has CDR1 MGHRA and CDR2 YSYEKL. The CDR3 totals 15 residues. Between the trimmed V and J ends, which lost 2 bases and 5 bases, there was a span of 15 bases. CDR3 region: CASSQPPGGAYGYTF. CDR3 sequence (DNA): TGCGCCAGCAGCCAACCTCCGGGCGGCGCGTATGGCTACACCTTC.

This clonotype came up many times. The chain couples TRBV20-1 to TRBJ2-3, with TRBD1 identical over 7 bases. The CDR3 extends over 16 amino acids. The ends lost 0 bases at V and 6 bases at J; junction bases unmatched: 12. Germline CDR1 DFQATT, CDR2 SNEGSKA (reference sequence). The CDR3 here is CSARDRSRQGDDTQYF. CDR3 bases: TGCAGTGCTAGAGATCGGTCGAGACAGGGAGACGATACGCAGTATTTT.

This clonotype appeared a few times. The chain joins TRBV20-1 to TRBJ1-5, with 7 bases lining up with TRBD1. This CDR3 has 15 amino acids. Unmatched junction bases numbered 13, after V lost 6 bases and J lost 5 bases. Germline CDR1 DFQATT, CDR2 SNEGSKA (reference sequence). CDR3 DNA sequence: TGCAGTGCGTCAGGACAGGCTCGTTTGCATCAGCCCCAGCATTTT. It yields the protein CSASGQARLHQPQHF.

Worth noting for this clonotype: A much bigger clone sits one base away, suggesting this may be a read error. The CDR3 nucleotides are TGCACCAGCAGCCCTACTAGCGGTTTCTACAATGAGCAGTTCTTC. This translates into CTSSPTSGFYNEQFF. The chain has TRBV5-1 and TRBJ2-1, with 8 nucleotides matching TRBD2. The germline V gene has CDR1 SGHRS and CDR2 YFSETQ. The CDR3 sequence is 15 residues long.